The sequence of this T cell receptor beta chain was determined in a study of spatial heterogeneity in lung cancer. Study results and caveats: In tumors, expanded intratumoral alpha and beta TCR counts tracked mutation counts.

The CDR3 consists of 14 residues. With V trimmed by 6 bases and J by 6 bases, 10 bases remained unmatched. Germline assignment: CDR1 DFQATT and CDR2 SNEGSKA (reference sequence). One entry per CDR3 protein, called by TCRdb with MiXCR from the 5' RACE reads. The sample contains about 10,000 distinct CDR3 sequences, about 53% of which appear only once. Noted time point: sample taken at primary tumor resection. Only one count was recorded for this clonotype. What it recognizes is unknown. Since it is a stray read in a library aimed at alpha chains, this beta chain has a size that is not meaningful. The chain carries TRBV20-1 and TRBJ2-7; TRBD2 agrees at 11 bases. The sequencing used lung tumor tissue, collected at surgery. This sequence was found in a female donor with early-stage non-small cell lung cancer. CDR3 coding DNA: TGCAGTGCGAGCCTTCCGGGGACTAGCGGCGAGCAGTACTTC. As protein: CSASLPGTSGEQYF.